Below are 17 T cell receptor beta chains sequenced from a single sample in a study of beta chain features in type 1 diabetes. These receptors have no known antigen. Isolated RNA was reverse transcribed in full, so expressed TCRB transcripts were sequenced. Clones were sequenced by immunoSEQ multiplex PCR, and TCRdb holds only the in-frame ones, with some missing. The sample has approximately 250,000 clones; less than 30% are singletons. Whole-study findings and limits: People with Type 1 diabetes carried modestly yet significantly shorter TCRB CDR3s in all four CD4+ subsets.

The sequencing input was naive CD4+ T cells from blood. These TCRs come from a woman in her twenties or thirties with type 1 diabetes.

V gene TRBV11-2 combines with J gene TRBJ2-7, with a possible D match to TRBD2 (5 bases). Trimming shortened V by 5 bases and J by 2 bases, and 13 bases separated the two germline ends. The CDR3 length is 14 residues. The germline CDR1 and CDR2 sequences are SGHAT and FQNNGV. The CDR3 reads CASSQTGMTYEQYF. The CDR3 DNA follows: TGTGCCAGCAGCCAAACCGGGATGACCTACGAGCAGTACTTC.

The rearrangement uses TRBV6-4 and TRBJ2-1, with 15 nucleotides matching TRBD2. Looked up from germline, CDR1 is MRHNA and CDR2 is SNTAGT. Trimming took 6 bases from V and 6 from J; bases not matched to a gene: 6. This CDR3 is 16 amino acids long. In DNA, the CDR3 is TGTGCCAGCAGCGAGGAGGGACTAGCGGGGGGCAATGAGCAGTTCTTC. Encoded protein: CASSEEGLAGGNEQFF.

The chain links TRBV18 to TRBJ2-1, with 13 bases aligning to TRBD2. V dropped 6 bases and J dropped 6; count of bases not matched to a gene: 2. This CDR3 spans 14 amino acids. Germline lookup yields CDR1 KGHSH and CDR2 LQKENI. CDR3 in DNA: TGTGCCAGCTCGTGGACTAGCGGGAGCAATGAGCAGTTCTTC. Protein: CASSWTSGSNEQFF.

This clone was detected a few times. The chain combines TRBV7-8 with TRBJ2-5; 9 nucleotides line up with TRBD1. From germline, CDR1 is SGHVS and CDR2 FQNEAQ. V shed 5 bases, J shed 0 bases, and the junction held 7 bases outside the gene matches. There are 16 residues in the CDR3. The CDR3 DNA sequence: TGTGCCAGCAGCGGGCCCGGGACAGGGTACCAAGAGACCCAGTACTTC. Residues: CASSGPGTGYQETQYF.

V is TRBV9 and J is TRBJ2-1; the D gene is possibly TRBD2 (6 bases). Trimming stripped 0 bases from V and 8 bases from J, with 12 bases between. This CDR3 spans 14 amino acids. CDR1 and CDR2 from the germline V gene are SGDLS and YYNGEE. For the CDR3, the DNA is TGTGCCAGCAGCGTAGAGTTTCGGGAGTATGAGCAGTTCTTC. Amino acids: CASSVEFREYEQFF.

The J gene is TRBJ2-3, the V gene TRBV7-3, with TRBD2 identical over 8 bases. The CDR3 has 13 residues. Looked up from germline, CDR1 is SGHTA and CDR2 is FQGTGA. With V trimmed by 5 bases and J by 6 bases, 4 bases remained unmatched. CDR3 in amino acids: CASSPAGDDTQYF. The CDR3 nucleotides are TGTGCCAGCAGCCCAGCGGGGGACGATACGCAGTATTTT.

This clone was observed a handful of times. This chain links TRBV23-1 with TRBJ1-2, with TRBD1 matching 9 bases. TRBV23-1 is designated an ORF whose function remains uncertain. V was pared by 3 bases and J by 2 bases, with 16 bases of the junction left unmatched. The CDR3 contains 19 residues. The DNA for the CDR3 is TGCGCCAGCAGTCACTCCGGACAGGGGCTATTTCCGCAAAACTATGGCTACACCTTC. It encodes CASSHSGQGLFPQNYGYTF.

The gene calls are TRBV6-5 and TRBJ2-3; D is unclear. Germline CDR1 and CDR2: MNHEY and SVGAGI. CDR3 length: 16 residues. V was cut by 0 bases and J by 0 bases, with 10 bases left in between. This CDR3 is CASSYSYRTSTDTQYF. CDR3 DNA sequence: TGTGCCAGCAGTTACTCCTACAGAACTAGCACAGATACGCAGTATTTT.

This chain links TRBV6-5 with TRBJ2-5, with D perhaps TRBD1 (6 bases). There are 15 residues in the CDR3. Germline V CDR1 and CDR2: MNHEY, SVGAGI. V was trimmed by 6 bases and J by 2 bases, leaving 16 bases between them. CDR3 loop: CASSRSPGQQETQYF. CDR3 coding DNA: TGTGCCAGCAGCCGATCCCCAGGACAGCAAGAGACCCAGTACTTC.

This rearrangement joins TRBV2 to TRBJ1-2, with D unclear. Germline CDR1 and CDR2: SNHLY and FYNNEI. The length of the CDR3 is 11 residues. V lost 1 base, J lost 6 bases, and 3 bases lay in between. CDR3 sequence reads: CASSEVDGYTF. CDR3 DNA sequence: TGTGCCAGCAGTGAAGTCGATGGCTACACCTTC. Based on the CDR3 plus reference TRBV2 and TRBJ1-2, the full variable domain is EPEVTQTPSHQVTQMGQEVILRCVPISNHLYFYWYRQILGQKVEFLVSFYNNEISEKSEIFDDQFSVERPDGSNFTLKIRSTKLEDSAMYFCASSEVDGYTFGSGTRLTVV.

This clone was detected only a few times. The gene calls are TRBV30 and TRBJ2-7; D unresolved. V gave up 1 base and J gave up 3 bases, with 16 bases separating them. Germline-derived CDR1 and CDR2 are GTSNPN and SVGIG (reference sequence). The CDR3 extends over 15 amino acids. CDR3 sequence reads: CAWSASFRVFYEQYF. As DNA, the CDR3 is TGTGCCTGGAGTGCTAGTTTCAGAGTGTTCTACGAGCAGTACTTC.

V usage is TRBV4-1 and J usage is TRBJ1-5; 9 nucleotides line up with TRBD1. V lost 1 base to trimming and J lost 3 bases; unmatched junction nucleotides: 10. Germline V gene sequence: CDR1 MGHRA, CDR2 YSYEKL. CDR3 length equals 18 residues. The CDR3 loop is CASSQVLGQGGTNQPQHF. Written as DNA, the CDR3 is TGCGCCAGCAGCCAAGTATTGGGACAGGGTGGTACCAATCAGCCCCAGCATTTT.

The V call is TRBV18, the J call TRBJ2-3; D not certain. Germline V gives CDR1 KGHSH, CDR2 LQKENI. Trimming pared 5 bases from V and 0 bases from J, leaving 9 bases between. The CDR3 runs to 14 residues. This CDR3 reads CASSRLASTDTQYF. The CDR3 DNA reads as TGTGCCAGCTCAAGACTCGCTAGCACAGATACGCAGTATTTT.

This clone was recorded a few times. This rearrangement joins TRBV28 to TRBJ1-2; D is possibly TRBD1 (6 bases). Germline V gene lookup returns CDR1 MDHEN and CDR2 SYDVKM. The CDR3 spans 15 residues. V lost 5 bases and J 4 bases, leaving 17 bases between the germline ends. The CDR3 DNA follows: TGTGCCAGCAGTCCTCAGGGACACGGGCTCTATGGCTACACCTTC. It is translated as CASSPQGHGLYGYTF.

The chain combines TRBV14 with TRBJ2-1, with 7 bases identical to TRBD1. V trimming: 4 bases; J trimming: 5 bases; junction bases outside the gene matches: 2. This CDR3 region has 13 residues. CDR1 is SGHDN and CDR2 is FVKESK in the germline V gene. CDR3 coding DNA: TGTGCCAGCAGCCCGGGACAGCACAATGAGCAGTTCTTC. This gives the protein CASSPGQHNEQFF.

This clone was recorded once. V gene TRBV29-1 combines with J gene TRBJ2-7; D gene unclear. The germline V gene encodes CDR1 SQVTM and CDR2 ANQGSEA. V was clipped by 4 bases and J by 3 bases, with 10 bases between them. CDR3 size: 12 residues. DNA of the CDR3: TGCAGCGTTGGAGTTGTTCACTACGAGCAGTACTTC. Its protein product is CSVGVVHYEQYF.

This chain joins TRBV28 and TRBJ2-6; 7 nucleotides agree with TRBD2. The CDR3 covers 15 residues. V shed 5 bases, J shed 4 bases, and the junction held 5 bases outside the gene matches. Germline V lookup: CDR1 MDHEN, CDR2 SYDVKM. Here the CDR3 reads CASSTGGEGANVLTF. CDR3 sequence (DNA): TGTGCCAGCAGTACGGGGGGAGAAGGGGCCAACGTCCTGACTTTC. The complete variable domain, with remaining parts taken from reference TRBV28 and TRBJ2-6, reads DVKVTQSSRYLVKRTGEKVFLECVQDMDHENMFWYRQDPGLGLRLIYFSYDVKMKEKGDIPEGYSVSREKKERFSLILESASTNQTSMYLCASSTGGEGANVLTFGAGSRLTVL.